The 21 T cell receptor beta chains listed next were all sequenced from one sample in a study of vaccination effects on CD4 cells after COVID-19. Measured with immunoSEQ multiplex PCR; TCRdb has only the in-frame clones, and not every one. The sample lists tens of thousands of clones; more than 60% were seen once. These TCRs' antigens remain unknown. In the ViraFEST assay, antigen-specific CD4+ clonotypes were identified by expansion after peptide-pool stimulation. The authors isolated CD4+ T cells after about 10 days of culture. In the vaccine recipients, nucleocapsid antibodies were negative and there was no prior SARS-CoV-2 infection. Sequenced here: CD4+ T cells from PBMCs cultured with SARS-CoV-2 spike peptides, sampled before COVID-19 vaccination. The source of these receptors is a human donor who received a COVID-19 vaccine.

V and J are TRBV7-8 and TRBJ1-5; D ambiguous. With 0 bases removed from V and 0 bases from J, the gap between germline ends came to 9 bases. Germline V gene sequence: CDR1 SGHVS, CDR2 FQNEAQ. The length of the CDR3 is 16 residues. The CDR3: CASSLAGIISNQPQHF. The CDR3 DNA sequence: TGTGCCAGCAGCTTAGCGGGCATCATTAGCAATCAGCCCCAGCATTTT.

The chain carries TRBV24-1 and TRBJ2-1, with unresolved D. CDR1 is KGHDR, CDR2 SFDVKD, per germline. With 2 bases removed from V and 0 bases from J, the gap between germline ends came to 4 bases. This CDR3 has 14 residues. The CDR3 DNA is TGTGCCACCAGTGATTGGTTCTCCTACAATGAGCAGTTCTTC. It yields the protein CATSDWFSYNEQFF.

The chain employs TRBV5-5 and TRBJ2-1, with 8 bases fitting TRBD1. The germline gives CDR1 SGHKS, CDR2 YYEKEE (reference sequence). The V gene end was trimmed by 1 base and the J gene end by 9 bases; junction bases not matched to a gene: 6. The CDR3 has 14 amino acids. CDR3 amino acids: CASSLLTGASEQFF. The CDR3 nucleotides are TGTGCCAGCAGCTTGTTGACAGGGGCATCTGAGCAGTTCTTC.

V usage is TRBV2 and J usage is TRBJ1-5; D may be TRBD1 (5 bases). V lost 3 bases, J lost 0 bases, and 12 bases lay in between. The CDR3 spans 16 residues. From germline, CDR1 is SNHLY and CDR2 FYNNEI. The CDR3 loop is CASSEGQFRSNQPQHF. In DNA, the CDR3 is TGTGCCAGCAGTGAGGGGCAGTTCCGTAGCAATCAGCCCCAGCATTTT.

The chain is built from TRBV18 and TRBJ2-7; 7 bases are a match to TRBD2. V shed 5 bases, J shed 5 bases, and the junction held 6 bases outside the gene matches. The CDR3 is 13 residues long. Germline loops: CDR1 KGHSH, CDR2 LQKENI. The CDR3 sequence: CASSSIRGDEQYV. In DNA, the CDR3 is TGTGCCAGCTCATCAATACGGGGGGACGAGCAGTACGTC.

The J gene is TRBJ2-1, the V gene TRBV5-1, with D hard to call. This CDR3 has 14 amino acids. Trimming shortened V by 0 bases and J by 5 bases, and 9 bases separated the two germline ends. Germline loops: CDR1 SGHRS, CDR2 YFSETQ. This CDR3 is CASSLAPSNNEQFF. The DNA of the CDR3 is TGCGCCAGCAGCTTGGCACCTTCAAACAATGAGCAGTTCTTC.

This clone has more than one count but fewer than ten. The chain carries TRBV10-1 and TRBJ2-6; possibly TRBD2 for D (5 bases). Trimming pared 7 bases from V and 0 bases from J, leaving 13 bases between. Germline CDR1 reads WNHNN; CDR2 reads SYGVQD (reference sequence). The CDR3 runs 16 residues. The CDR3: CASTLEGSSGANVLTF. As DNA, the CDR3 is TGCGCCAGCACCTTAGAGGGAAGCTCTGGGGCCAACGTCCTGACTTTC.

This chain links TRBV5-8 with TRBJ1-5; 9 bases align to TRBD1. Germline V gene data show CDR1 as SGHTS and CDR2 as YDEGEE. The J segment lost 9 bases and the V segment lost 4 bases, leaving 8 bases of the junction unmatched. The CDR3 extends over 14 amino acids. Written as DNA, the CDR3 is TGTGCCAGCAGCCCGGACAGGGGTTTTTCGCCCCAGCATTTT. It codes for CASSPDRGFSPQHF.

V gene TRBV18 combines with J gene TRBJ1-3, with a possible D match to TRBD1 (5 bases). This CDR3 is 16 amino acids long. V shed 2 bases and J shed 2 bases, with 13 bases lying between them. Germline V gene data show CDR1 as KGHSH and CDR2 as LQKENI. This CDR3 is CASSPTTVGPGNTIYF. For the CDR3, the DNA is TGTGCCAGCTCACCAACGACAGTGGGACCTGGAAACACCATATATTTT.

This clone was observed a handful of times. In DNA, the CDR3 is TGCGCCAGCAGCCAGCCGGGACTAGCGGGGGGGGCCGGGGAGCTGTTTTTT. It yields the protein CASSQPGLAGGAGELFF. The chain links TRBV4-1 to TRBJ2-2, with 16 bases that match TRBD2. The germline V gene has CDR1 MGHRA and CDR2 YSYEKL. Unmatched junction bases numbered 4, after V lost 3 bases and J lost 6 bases. The CDR3 covers 17 residues.

The V gene is TRBV3-1 (or the pseudogene TRBV3-2), the J gene TRBJ2-1; 9 nucleotides match TRBD2. After removal of 0 bases from V and 5 bases from J, the junction contained 11 bases not matched to a gene. Germline CDR1 is LGHDT and CDR2 is YNNKEL (reference sequence). The CDR3 spans 18 residues. Here the CDR3 reads CASSQDSVRGGKDNEQFF. The CDR3 nucleotides are TGTGCCAGCAGCCAAGACTCCGTGCGGGGGGGCAAAGACAATGAGCAGTTCTTC.

The V gene is TRBV4-1, the J gene TRBJ1-1; D gene unclear. Trimming stripped 0 bases from V and 0 bases from J, with 8 bases between. CDR1 and CDR2 (germline): MGHRA, YSYEKL. This CDR3 is built from 15 residues. CDR3 coding DNA: TGCGCCAGCAGCCAAGATCGGGCGGTGAACACTGAAGCTTTCTTT. Amino acid sequence: CASSQDRAVNTEAFF.

The chain links TRBV18 to TRBJ2-5; 8 bases fit TRBD2. Trimming removed 2 bases from V and 3 bases from J; junction bases left unmatched: 5. The CDR3 extends over 15 amino acids. Germline CDR1 and CDR2: KGHSH and LQKENI. This CDR3 reads CASSPNGGAEETQYF. CDR3 DNA sequence: TGTGCCAGCTCACCAAACGGGGGGGCCGAAGAGACCCAGTACTTC. Filled out from reference TRBV18 and TRBJ2-5, the complete variable domain reads NAGVMQNPRHLVRRRGQEARLRCSPMKGHSHVYWYRQLPEEGLKFMVYLQKENIIDESGMPKERFSAEFPKEGPSILRIQQVVRGDSAAYFCASSPNGGAEETQYFGPGTRLLVL.

V gene TRBV6-5 combines with J gene TRBJ2-1; D not certain. Germline V CDR1 and CDR2: MNHEY, SVGAGI. V dropped 2 bases and J dropped 0 bases, with 8 bases sitting between them. The CDR3 extends over 15 amino acids. The CDR3 region is CASSYDWGSYNEQFF. As DNA, the CDR3 is TGTGCCAGCAGTTACGACTGGGGCTCCTACAATGAGCAGTTCTTC.

J is TRBJ1-5 and V is TRBV7-2; D ambiguous. The germline V gene encodes CDR1 SGHTA and CDR2 FQGNSA. V was cut by 0 bases and J by 5 bases, with 8 bases left in between. This CDR3 is built from 14 residues. The CDR3 loop reads CASSLARLDQPQHF. The CDR3 nucleotides read TGTGCCAGCAGCTTAGCCAGGTTAGATCAGCCCCAGCATTTT.

J is TRBJ1-4 and V is TRBV5-1; D is undetermined. The CDR3 spans 14 residues. Germline lookup yields CDR1 SGHRS and CDR2 YFSETQ. Trimming removed 5 bases at V and 3 bases at J, with 11 bases between. The CDR3 bases are TGCGCCAGCAGTTTAGGATATGCTAATGAAAAACTGTTTTTT. Its protein product is CASSLGYANEKLFF.

This clone occurred a few times. V usage is TRBV24-1 and J usage is TRBJ1-5; D gene ambiguous. CDR3 length equals 15 residues. V lost 3 bases, J lost 3 bases, and 11 bases lay in between. Germline CDR1 reads KGHDR; CDR2 reads SFDVKD. For the CDR3, the DNA is TGTGCCACCAGTGATGGGCAGCTCCTCAATCAGCCCCAGCATTTT. Its protein is CATSDGQLLNQPQHF.

The J gene is TRBJ1-1, the V gene TRBV30; TRBD1 is a possible D gene (6 bases). This CDR3 region has 16 residues. The germline V and J ends were trimmed by 8 bases and 0 bases, with 22 bases remaining between them. Germline values: CDR1 GTSNPN, CDR2 SVGIG (reference sequence). The CDR3 nucleotides are TGTGCCATTAGGCCATACAGGGCCCTTGTGAACACTGAAGCTTTCTTT. Residues: CAIRPYRALVNTEAFF.

The chain joins TRBV28 to TRBJ1-5; 8 bases align to TRBD1. Per germline, CDR1 MDHEN and CDR2 SYDVKM. Unmatched junction bases numbered 8, after V lost 6 bases and J lost 7 bases. There are 14 residues in the CDR3. CDR3 nucleotide sequence: TGTGCCAGCAGACCTACAGGGGGTCGACAGCCCCAGCATTTT. Amino acid sequence: CASRPTGGRQPQHF. The full variable domain, with the rest looked up from reference TRBV28 and TRBJ1-5, is DVKVTQSSRYLVKRTGEKVFLECVQDMDHENMFWYRQDPGLGLRLIYFSYDVKMKEKGDIPEGYSVSREKKERFSLILESASTNQTSMYLCASRPTGGRQPQHFGDGTRLSIL.

The chain combines TRBV9 with TRBJ2-1; D gene unclear. The germline gives CDR1 SGDLS, CDR2 YYNGEE. This CDR3 is 14 amino acids long. V was trimmed by 3 bases and J by 8 bases, leaving 15 bases between them. DNA for the CDR3: TGTGCCAGCAGCGACTCTTCCCACCGGGATGAGCAGTTCTTC. Its protein is CASSDSSHRDEQFF.

This clone was observed a few times. The gene calls are TRBV3-1 (or the pseudogene TRBV3-2) and TRBJ2-4; TRBD2 agrees at 10 bases. From germline, CDR1 is LGHDT and CDR2 YNNKEL (reference sequence). J was trimmed by 15 bases and V by 0 bases; bases with no gene match: 5. The CDR3 is 13 amino acids. The CDR3 is CASSQEPSGRAYF. The CDR3 nucleotides are TGTGCCAGCAGCCAAGAACCAAGCGGGAGGGCGTACTTC.